These T cell receptor beta chains were read from a single sample in a study of blood T cell repertoires in COVID-19. Generated by immunoSEQ multiplex PCR, the TCRdb table keeps only in-frame clones and is missing some. The sample holds some 130,000 clones, around four fifths seen once. The sequenced material came from peripheral blood. The source of these receptors is a man aged 55 to 69 who had recovered from COVID-19. Both conserved end residues are part of each CDR3. The order of the fields is V gene, D gene, clone size, J gene, CDR3 DNA, CDR3 protein. A D gene is named only where the DNA matches it firmly. Expanded clones get a size class; other rows say once, few or many, or leave the size out.

TRBV3-1/TRBV3-2,.,few,TRBJ2-7,TGTGCCAGCAGCCAAACGGGGAATCAAGAGCAGTACTTC,CASSQTGNQEQYF
TRBV18,.,.,TRBJ2-7,TGTGCCAGCTCACCTCTGGGCAGTCAGTCCTACGAGCAGTACTTC,CASSPLGSQSYEQYF
TRBV9,TRBD1,.,TRBJ1-2,TGTGCCAGCAGAGGACAGGGGGTGTATGGCTACACCTTC,CASRGQGVYGYTF
TRBV5-6,.,once,TRBJ1-5,TGTGCCAGCAGCTTCGGTGGACACGATCAGCCCCAGCATTTT,CASSFGGHDQPQHF
TRBV7-2,.,.,TRBJ2-6,TGTGCCAGCAGCTTAGCGCCCAGGGCCTCTCTGGCCAACGTCCTGACTTTC,CASSLAPRASLANVLTF
TRBV18,.,.,TRBJ1-6,TGTGCCAGCTCACCCACAGGGAATAATTCACCCCTCCACTTT,CASSPTGNNSPLHF
TRBV4-2,.,.,TRBJ2-1,TGTGCCAGCAGCCAAGAAAAGGGGATGGGCGAGCAGTTCTTC,CASSQEKGMGEQFF
TRBV5-4,.,.,TRBJ2-1,TGTGCCAGCAGCTGGGACAAGAGCTCCTACAATGAGCAGTTCTTC,CASSWDKSSYNEQFF
TRBV6-5,.,.,TRBJ1-1,TGTGCCAGCAGTTCCCTCGGGAGGCGGAACACTGAAGCTTTCTTT,CASSSLGRRNTEAFF
TRBV28,.,.,TRBJ2-7,TGTGCCAGCAGCCGACACTACGAGCAGTACTTC,CASSRHYEQYF
TRBV2,TRBD1,.,TRBJ2-7,TGTGCCAGCAGTTACCTCGGGACAGGGGGCGGTGACGGGTCCTACGAGCAGTACTTC,CASSYLGTGGGDGSYEQYF
TRBV7-7,TRBD1,.,TRBJ2-5,TGTGCTAGCAGCCCCGGGACAGGGGTAACGGAGACCCAGTACTTC,CASSPGTGVTETQYF
TRBV19,.,.,TRBJ1-5,TGTGCCAGTAGTATGGGCAGCAATCAGCCCCAGCATTTT,CASSMGSNQPQHF
TRBV7-2,TRBD2,once,TRBJ2-2,TGTGCCAGCAGGGAATCTAGCGGGAGGGACACCGGGGAGCTGTTTTTT,CASRESSGRDTGELFF
TRBV6-5,TRBD1,.,TRBJ1-2,TGTGCCAGCAGTCGGACAGGGGCCTATGGCTACACCTTC,CASSRTGAYGYTF
TRBV18,TRBD1,.,TRBJ1-1,TGTGCCAGCTCACCCGAGGGGGCGAGCACTGAAGCTTTCTTT,CASSPEGASTEAFF
TRBV19,TRBD1,.,TRBJ1-2,TGTGCCAGTAGTACCCAATCCACAGGGGGCGACTATGGCTACACCTTC,CASSTQSTGGDYGYTF
TRBV10-2,.,few,TRBJ2-1,TGCGCCAGCAGTAGGACTATAACCGAGCAGTTCTTC,CASSRTITEQFF
TRBV28,.,.,TRBJ1-5,TGTGCCAGCGTCCACCCGACGGGAAATCAGCCCCAGCATTTT,CASVHPTGNQPQHF
TRBV28,TRBD1,.,TRBJ1-6,TGTGCCAGCCACAGGGGGCTAGGTTCACCCCTCCACTTT,CASHRGLGSPLHF
TRBV19,TRBD2,.,TRBJ2-5,TGTGCCAGTTCTAGCGGGACCTCGGGAGAGACCCAGTACTTC,CASSSGTSGETQYF
TRBV11-2,TRBD2,.,TRBJ2-3,TGTGCCAGCAGCTTAGTATTAGCGGGCCCCAGCACAGATACGCAGTATTTT,CASSLVLAGPSTDTQYF
TRBV9,TRBD2,.,TRBJ2-1,TGTGCCAGCAGCGTAGAGCTAGCGGGGGGTTGGGATGAGCAGTTCTTC,CASSVELAGGWDEQFF
TRBV19,.,.,TRBJ2-5,TGTGCCAGTAGTAGCGGGGGCTCTCAAGAGACCCAGTACTTC,CASSSGGSQETQYF
TRBV28,TRBD1,.,TRBJ1-2,TGTGCCGTACAGGGGGAAATCGCTAACTATGGCTACACCTTC,CAVQGEIANYGYTF
TRBV7-9,.,few,TRBJ2-1,TGTGCCAGCAGCCCAGGAAAAGCGGACCAGGGGTCCTACAATGAGCAGTTCTTC,CASSPGKADQGSYNEQFF
TRBV20-1,.,.,TRBJ2-1,TGCAGTGCTAGTCCGGGAGAGGTTGCGTCCTACAATGAGCAGTTCTTC,CSASPGEVASYNEQFF
TRBV30,TRBD1,once,TRBJ1-6,TGTGCCTGGAGTCTTTCCGGGACAGGAAATTCACCCCTCCACTTT,CAWSLSGTGNSPLHF
TRBV24-1,TRBD2,.,TRBJ2-7,TGTGCCACCTCCGCCGGACTAGCGGGAACGGGCTACGAGCAGTACTTC,CATSAGLAGTGYEQYF
TRBV6-2/TRBV6-3,.,.,TRBJ1-1,TGTGCCAGCAGTTGGGCGGGGCTCAGCACTGAAGCTTTCTTT,CASSWAGLSTEAFF
TRBV5-1,.,.,TRBJ1-5,TGCGCCAGCAGGGAGGATGGCAATCAGCCCCAGCATTTT,CASREDGNQPQHF
TRBV19,TRBD1,once,TRBJ2-6,TGTGCCAGTAGTAAGGCAGGACAGGGGGCGCCTGGGGCCAACGTCCTGACTTTC,CASSKAGQGAPGANVLTF
TRBV7-2,TRBD1,.,TRBJ1-2,TGTGCCAGCAGCCAGGACAGGGATAACTATGGCTACACCTTC,CASSQDRDNYGYTF
TRBV12-3/TRBV12-4,.,few,TRBJ1-5,TGTGCCAGCAGTCGCGGAGAGGCTCAGCCCCAGCATTTT,CASSRGEAQPQHF
TRBV6-2/TRBV6-3,.,.,TRBJ2-7,TGTGCCAGCAGTCCCGGGACATCGGGCTGGGAGCAGTACTTC,CASSPGTSGWEQYF
TRBV10-3,.,.,TRBJ2-1,TGTGCCATCAGGACCTCGGGTGCTGAGGGCAATGAGCAGTTCTTC,CAIRTSGAEGNEQFF
TRBV7-9,TRBD2,.,TRBJ2-7,TGTGCCAGCAGCTTAGCCTCCTCTAGCGGGGTCTACGAGCAGTACTTC,CASSLASSSGVYEQYF
TRBV6-6,.,.,TRBJ1-2,TGTGCCAGCATCAGACGGGGGACCTATGGCTACACCTTC,CASIRRGTYGYTF
TRBV7-7,.,.,TRBJ1-1,TGTGCTAGCAGCTCCCCGGAAGCTTTCTTT,CASSSPEAFF
TRBV28,.,.,TRBJ1-1,TGTGCCTATAGCGCGGGGGGTTCGGTCGGTACTGAAGCTTTCTTT,CAYSAGGSVGTEAFF
TRBV19,.,.,TRBJ1-5,TGTGCCAGTAGAGGGGATTATAGCAATCAGCCCCAGCATTTT,CASRGDYSNQPQHF
TRBV28,.,.,TRBJ2-1,TGTGCCAGCAGCCCCCAGCGCAATGAGCAGTTCTTC,CASSPQRNEQFF
TRBV28,.,.,TRBJ2-2,TGTGCCAGCGTTCAGGGTTCTAACACCGGGGAGCTGTTTTTT,CASVQGSNTGELFF
TRBV3-1/TRBV3-2,TRBD1,.,TRBJ1-4,TGTGCCAGCAGTTCCGGGACAGATAGCGAAAAACTGTTTTTT,CASSSGTDSEKLFF
TRBV5-6,.,.,TRBJ2-7,TGTGCCAGCAGCTTTACTGACTACGAGCAGTACTTC,CASSFTDYEQYF
TRBV7-2,TRBD1,.,TRBJ2-3,TGTGCCAGCAGCCCCCGGGACAGCTCCACAGATACGCAGTATTTT,CASSPRDSSTDTQYF
TRBV29-1,.,few,TRBJ2-2,TGCAGCGTGGAGTCTGGAAGGAGTGGCACCGGGGAGCTGTTTTTT,CSVESGRSGTGELFF
TRBV5-5,TRBD1,.,TRBJ2-2,TGTGCCAGCAGCTTGCAACAGGGGGCAGCCGGGGAGCTGTTTTTT,CASSLQQGAAGELFF
TRBV9,TRBD1,.,TRBJ2-7,TGTGCCCTAACAGGGGACAAATCCTACGAGCAGTACTTC,CALTGDKSYEQYF
TRBV11-2,TRBD1,.,TRBJ1-4,TGTGCCAGCAGCTTGTCTTCGGGCGGGACAGGGAGTGAAAAACTGTTTTTT,CASSLSSGGTGSEKLFF
TRBV12-5,TRBD1,.,TRBJ1-1,TGTGCTAGTGGCCGGGACAACAGGGGCATGAACACTGAAGCTTTCTTT,CASGRDNRGMNTEAFF
TRBV7-2,.,.,TRBJ2-3,TGTGCCAGCAGCCCCCTCGGGGACACGACCACAGATACGCAGTATTTT,CASSPLGDTTTDTQYF